The T cell receptor (beta chain) described here comes from a study of blood T cell repertoires in COVID-19. Study at large: T cells, B-cell-depleted T cells, or PBMCs provided the cDNA or gDNA that served as material.

This clone appeared a single time. Mismatch with germline at one junction end may stem from a read error. CDR3 length: 16 residues. Germline CDR1 is SGHNT and CDR2 is YENEEA. In the original workflow: Reference gene primer amplification yielded estimated nucleated cell counts. The data were produced by immunoSEQ multiplex PCR, yet TCRdb's version contains in-frame clones alone and is incomplete. V, J and clone size are those of that table, while D and trimming were read from the DNA. The sample records tens of thousands of clones, around 80% being singletons. This clonotype originated in an elderly woman with acute or convalescent COVID-19. This chain links TRBV11-3 with TRBJ1-4; perhaps TRBD1 as D (6 bases). The sample consisted of peripheral blood. The CDR3 DNA is TGTGCCACCAGCACGGCCCGGACAGCAACTAATGAAAAACTGTTTTTT. Translated, it gives CATSTARTATNEKLFF. The entire variable domain, with the rest obtained from reference TRBV11-3 and TRBJ1-4, is as follows: EAGVVQSPRYKIIEKKQPVAFWCNPISGHNTLYWYLQNLGQGPELLIRYENEEAVDDSQLPKDRFSAERLKGVDSTLKIQPAELGDSAVYLCATSTARTATNEKLFFGSGTQLSVL.